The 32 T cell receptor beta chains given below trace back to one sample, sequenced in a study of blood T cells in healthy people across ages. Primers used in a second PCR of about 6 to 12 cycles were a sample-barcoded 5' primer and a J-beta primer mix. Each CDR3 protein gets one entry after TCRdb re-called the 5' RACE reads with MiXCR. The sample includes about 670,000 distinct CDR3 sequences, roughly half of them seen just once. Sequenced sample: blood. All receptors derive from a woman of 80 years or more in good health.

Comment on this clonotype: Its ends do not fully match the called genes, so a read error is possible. DNA of the CDR3: TGTGCCAGCAGCCCCCGGGACTACTTCACAGATACGCGGTATTTT. It codes for CASSPRDYFTDTRYF. The rearrangement uses TRBV7-8 and TRBJ2-3; 7 nucleotides align to TRBD2. Germline V CDR1 and CDR2: SGHVS, FQNEAQ. The CDR3 extends over 15 amino acids.

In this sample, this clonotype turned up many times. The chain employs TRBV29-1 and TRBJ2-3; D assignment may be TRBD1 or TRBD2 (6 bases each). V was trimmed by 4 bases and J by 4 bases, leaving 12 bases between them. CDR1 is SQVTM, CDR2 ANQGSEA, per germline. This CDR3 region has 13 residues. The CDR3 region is CSVGGARSDTQYF. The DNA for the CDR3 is TGCAGCGTTGGGGGGGCTAGGTCAGATACGCAGTATTTT.

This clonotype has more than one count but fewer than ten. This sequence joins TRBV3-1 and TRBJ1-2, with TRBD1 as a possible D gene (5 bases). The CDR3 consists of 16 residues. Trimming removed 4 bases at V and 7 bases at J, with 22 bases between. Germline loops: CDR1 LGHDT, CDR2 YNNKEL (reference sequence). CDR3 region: CASSPGTGKTMGGYTF. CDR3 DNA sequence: TGTGCCAGCAGCCCCGGGACGGGAAAGACTATGGGTGGCTACACCTTC.

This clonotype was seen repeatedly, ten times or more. The CDR3 is CASSLVSGADTQYF. For the CDR3, the DNA is TGTGCCAGCAGCTTAGTTAGCGGGGCAGATACGCAGTATTTT. The chain uses TRBV11-3 and TRBJ2-3; 8 bases are a match to TRBD2. V lost 1 base, J lost 4 bases, and 1 base stayed unmatched. Per the germline V gene, CDR1 is SGHNT and CDR2 is YENEEA. CDR3 length equals 14 residues.

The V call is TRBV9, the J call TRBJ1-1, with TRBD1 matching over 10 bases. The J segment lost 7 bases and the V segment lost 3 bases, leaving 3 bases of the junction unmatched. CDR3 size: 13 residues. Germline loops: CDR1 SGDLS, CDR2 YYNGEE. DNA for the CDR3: TGTGCCAGCAGCGGGACAGGGGGAGATGAAGCTTTCTTT. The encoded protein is CASSGTGGDEAFF. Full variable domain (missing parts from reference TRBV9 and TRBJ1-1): DSGVTQTPKHLITATGQRVTLRCSPRSGDLSVYWYQQSLDQGLQFLIQYYNGEERAKGNILERFSAQQFPDLHSELNLSSLELGDSALYFCASSGTGGDEAFFGQGTRLTVV.

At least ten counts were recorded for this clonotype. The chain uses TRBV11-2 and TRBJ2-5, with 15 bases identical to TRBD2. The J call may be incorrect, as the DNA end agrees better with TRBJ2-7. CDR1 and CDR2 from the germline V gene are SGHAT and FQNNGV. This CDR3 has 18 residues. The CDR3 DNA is TGTGCCAGCAGCCTAAGATCGTGGACTAGCGGGAGGGAGAACGAGCAGTACTTC. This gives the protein CASSLRSWTSGRENEQYF.

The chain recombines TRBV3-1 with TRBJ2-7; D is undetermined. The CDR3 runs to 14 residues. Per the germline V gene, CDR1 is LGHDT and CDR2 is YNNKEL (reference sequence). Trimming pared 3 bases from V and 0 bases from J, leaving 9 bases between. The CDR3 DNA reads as TGTGCCAGCAGCCATTGGCAGAGCTCCTACGAGCAGTACTTC. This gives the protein CASSHWQSSYEQYF.

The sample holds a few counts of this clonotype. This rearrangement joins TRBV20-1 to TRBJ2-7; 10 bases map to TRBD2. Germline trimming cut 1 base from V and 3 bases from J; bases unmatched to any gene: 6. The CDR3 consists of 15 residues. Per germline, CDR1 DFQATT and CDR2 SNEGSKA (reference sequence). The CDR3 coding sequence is TGCAGTGCTAGAGTAGCGGGAGGCCAAAACTACGAGCAGTACTTC. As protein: CSARVAGGQNYEQYF.

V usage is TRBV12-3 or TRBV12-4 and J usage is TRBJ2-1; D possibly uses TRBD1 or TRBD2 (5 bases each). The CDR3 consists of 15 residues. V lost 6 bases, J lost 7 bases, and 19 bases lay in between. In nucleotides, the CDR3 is TGTGCCAGCAGCTCCGAGGGCAGGGTCTTAAATGAGCAGTTCTTC. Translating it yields CASSSEGRVLNEQFF.

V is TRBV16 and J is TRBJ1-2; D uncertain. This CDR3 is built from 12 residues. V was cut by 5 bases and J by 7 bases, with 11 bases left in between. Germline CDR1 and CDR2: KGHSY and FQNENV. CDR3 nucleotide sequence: TGTGCCAGCAGCTTGGACGGCGTTGGCTACACCTTC. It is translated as CASSLDGVGYTF.

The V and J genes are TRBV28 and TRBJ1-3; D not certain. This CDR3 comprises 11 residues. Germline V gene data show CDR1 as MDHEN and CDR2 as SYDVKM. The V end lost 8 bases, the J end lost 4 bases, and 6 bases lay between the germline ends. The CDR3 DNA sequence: TGTGCCAGCGTGGCGGGAAACACCATATATTTT. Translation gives CASVAGNTIYF.

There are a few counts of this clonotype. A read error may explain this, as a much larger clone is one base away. In DNA form, the CDR3 reads TGCGCCAGCAGCAGAGTGCCCCAAGAGACCCAGTACTTC. It codes for CASSRVPQETQYF. J is TRBJ2-5 and V is TRBV5-1; no firm D call. Germline CDR1 SGHRS, CDR2 YFSETQ. V lost 4 bases, J lost 1 base, and 8 bases lay in between. The CDR3 has 13 amino acids.

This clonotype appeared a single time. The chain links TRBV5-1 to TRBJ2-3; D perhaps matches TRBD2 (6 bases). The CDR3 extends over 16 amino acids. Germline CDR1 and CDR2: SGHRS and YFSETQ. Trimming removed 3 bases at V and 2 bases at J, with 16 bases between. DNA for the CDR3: TGCGCCAGCAGCTGGACGGGACTTTCCTTCACAGATACGCAGTATTTT. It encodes CASSWTGLSFTDTQYF.

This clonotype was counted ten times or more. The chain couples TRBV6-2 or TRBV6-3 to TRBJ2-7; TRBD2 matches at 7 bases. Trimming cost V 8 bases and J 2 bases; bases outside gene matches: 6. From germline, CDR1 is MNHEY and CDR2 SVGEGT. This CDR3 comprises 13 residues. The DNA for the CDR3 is TGTGCCAGCTTTAGCGGGTTAACCTACGAGCAGTACTTC. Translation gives CASFSGLTYEQYF.

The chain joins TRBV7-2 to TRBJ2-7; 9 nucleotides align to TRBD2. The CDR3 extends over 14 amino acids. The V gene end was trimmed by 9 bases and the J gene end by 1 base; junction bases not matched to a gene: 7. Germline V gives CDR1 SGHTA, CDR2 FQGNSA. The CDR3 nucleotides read TGTGCCAGTATAAGGACTAGCGCGTCCTACGAGCAGTACTTC. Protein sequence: CASIRTSASYEQYF.

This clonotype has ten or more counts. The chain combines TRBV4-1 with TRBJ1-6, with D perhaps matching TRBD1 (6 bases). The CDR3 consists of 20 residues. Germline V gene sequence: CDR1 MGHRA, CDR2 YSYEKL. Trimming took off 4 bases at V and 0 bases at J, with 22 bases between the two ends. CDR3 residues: CASSPGRGHLLSSYNSPLHF. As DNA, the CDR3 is TGCGCCAGCAGCCCTGGGCGGGGGCACCTCTTGAGCTCCTATAATTCACCCCTCCACTTT.

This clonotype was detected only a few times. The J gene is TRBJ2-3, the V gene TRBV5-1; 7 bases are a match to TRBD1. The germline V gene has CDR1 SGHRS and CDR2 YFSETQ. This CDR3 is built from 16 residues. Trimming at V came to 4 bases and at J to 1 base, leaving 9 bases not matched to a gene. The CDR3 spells CASSDDRVLGTDTQYF. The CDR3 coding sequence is TGCGCCAGCAGCGATGACAGGGTTTTGGGCACAGATACGCAGTATTTT.

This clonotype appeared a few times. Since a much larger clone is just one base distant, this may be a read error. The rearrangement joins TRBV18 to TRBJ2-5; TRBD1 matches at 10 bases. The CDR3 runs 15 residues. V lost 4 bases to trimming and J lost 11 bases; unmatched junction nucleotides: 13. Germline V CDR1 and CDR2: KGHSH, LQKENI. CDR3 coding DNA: TGTGCCAGCTCACTAGGACAGGGGGATTTGAATGAGCAGTACTTC. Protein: CASSLGQGDLNEQYF.

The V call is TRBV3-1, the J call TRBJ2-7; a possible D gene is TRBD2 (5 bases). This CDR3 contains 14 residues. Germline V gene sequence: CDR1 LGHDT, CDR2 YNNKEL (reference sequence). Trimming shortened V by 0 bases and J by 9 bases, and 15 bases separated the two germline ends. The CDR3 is CASSQDRRFGVQYF. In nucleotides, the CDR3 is TGTGCCAGCAGCCAAGATCGCAGGTTCGGGGTGCAGTACTTC.

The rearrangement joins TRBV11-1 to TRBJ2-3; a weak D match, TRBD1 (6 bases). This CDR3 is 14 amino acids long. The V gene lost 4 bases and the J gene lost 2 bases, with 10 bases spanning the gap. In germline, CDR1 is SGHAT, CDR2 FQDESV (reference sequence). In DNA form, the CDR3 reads TGTGCCAGCAGCTCCAAGGGGGACACAGATACGCAGTATTTT. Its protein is CASSSKGDTDTQYF. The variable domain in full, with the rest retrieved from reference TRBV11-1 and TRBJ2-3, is EAEVAQSPRYKITEKSQAVAFWCDPISGHATLYWYRQILGQGPELLVQFQDESVVDDSQLPKDRFSAERLKGVDSTLKIQPAELGDSAMYLCASSSKGDTDTQYFGPGTRLTVL.

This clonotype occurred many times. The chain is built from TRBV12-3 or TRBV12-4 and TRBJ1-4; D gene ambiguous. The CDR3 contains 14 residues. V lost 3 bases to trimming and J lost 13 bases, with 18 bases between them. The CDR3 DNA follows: TGTGCCAGCAGTTTGGACTCCCAGACATCGGGACTGTTTTTT. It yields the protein CASSLDSQTSGLFF.

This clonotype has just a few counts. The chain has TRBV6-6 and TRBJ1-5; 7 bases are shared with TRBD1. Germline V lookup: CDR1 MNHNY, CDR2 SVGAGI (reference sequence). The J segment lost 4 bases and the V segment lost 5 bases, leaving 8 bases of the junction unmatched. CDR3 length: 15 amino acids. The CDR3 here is CASSRPTGPNQPQHF. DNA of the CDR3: TGTGCCAGCAGTCGACCGACAGGGCCTAATCAGCCCCAGCATTTT.

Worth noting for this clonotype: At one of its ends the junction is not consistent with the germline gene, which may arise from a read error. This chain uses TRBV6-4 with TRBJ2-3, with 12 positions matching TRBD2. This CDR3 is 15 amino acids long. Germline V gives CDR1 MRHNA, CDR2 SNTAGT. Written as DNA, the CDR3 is TGTGCCAGCAGTGCTAGCGGGGGGGCCACAGGTACGCAGTATTTT. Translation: CASSASGGATGTQYF.

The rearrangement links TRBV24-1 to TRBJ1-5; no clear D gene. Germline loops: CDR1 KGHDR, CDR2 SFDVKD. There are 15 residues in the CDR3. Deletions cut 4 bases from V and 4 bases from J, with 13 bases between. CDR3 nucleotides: TGTGCCACCAGTGACCCTGGACGGCCTAATCAGCCCCAGCATTTT. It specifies CATSDPGRPNQPQHF.

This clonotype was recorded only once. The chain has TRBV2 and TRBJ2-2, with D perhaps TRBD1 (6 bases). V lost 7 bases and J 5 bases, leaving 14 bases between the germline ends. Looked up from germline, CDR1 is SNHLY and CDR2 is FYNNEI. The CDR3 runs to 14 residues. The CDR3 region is CASIRSRGTGELFF. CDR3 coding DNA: TGTGCCAGCATACGTAGCAGGGGTACCGGGGAGCTGTTTTTT.

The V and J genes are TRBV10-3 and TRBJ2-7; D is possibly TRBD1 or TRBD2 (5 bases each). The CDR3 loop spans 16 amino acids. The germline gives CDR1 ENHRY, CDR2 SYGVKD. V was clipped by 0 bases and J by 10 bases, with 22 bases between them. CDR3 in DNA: TGTGCCATCAGTGAGTCCGGGGCCGCGCCTTTGATGGACCAGTACTTC. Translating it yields CAISESGAAPLMDQYF.

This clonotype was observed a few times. DNA of the CDR3: TGTGCCAGCAGTGCCGGGACAGGGGGCGAAGATACGCAGTATTTT. Translating it yields CASSAGTGGEDTQYF. The chain has TRBV6-1 and TRBJ2-3; 12 nucleotides match TRBD1. J gave up 5 bases and V 4 bases, and 4 bases lay outside the gene matches. The CDR3 spans 15 residues. Per the germline V gene, CDR1 is MNHNS and CDR2 is SASEGT.

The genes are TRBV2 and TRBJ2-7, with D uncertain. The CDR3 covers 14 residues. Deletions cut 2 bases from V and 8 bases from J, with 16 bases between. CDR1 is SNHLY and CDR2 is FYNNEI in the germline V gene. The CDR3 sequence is CASSEPPSPRKQYF. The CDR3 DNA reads TGTGCCAGCAGTGAACCCCCGTCTCCTCGCAAGCAGTACTTC.

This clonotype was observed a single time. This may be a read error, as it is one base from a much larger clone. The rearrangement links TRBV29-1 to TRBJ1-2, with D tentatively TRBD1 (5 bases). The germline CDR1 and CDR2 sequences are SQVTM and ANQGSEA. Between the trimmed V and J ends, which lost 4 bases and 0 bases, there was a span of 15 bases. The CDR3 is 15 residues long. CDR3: CSVVLSMGPNYGYTF. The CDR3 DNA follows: TGCAGCGTTGTCCTTTCGATGGGGCCTAACTATGGCTACACCTTC.

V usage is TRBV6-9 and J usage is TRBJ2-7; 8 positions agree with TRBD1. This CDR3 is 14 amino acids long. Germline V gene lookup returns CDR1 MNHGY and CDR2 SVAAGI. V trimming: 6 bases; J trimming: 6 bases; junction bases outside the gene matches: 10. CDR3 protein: CASSYRDRCCEQYF. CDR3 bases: TGTGCCAGCAGCTATAGGGACAGGTGCTGCGAGCAGTACTTC.

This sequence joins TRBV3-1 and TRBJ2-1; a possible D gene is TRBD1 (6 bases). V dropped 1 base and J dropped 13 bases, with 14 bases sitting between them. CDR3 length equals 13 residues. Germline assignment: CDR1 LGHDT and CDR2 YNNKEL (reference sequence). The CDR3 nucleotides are TGTGCCAGCAGCCAAGTAACTGGGGGCAGCCAGTTCTTC. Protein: CASSQVTGGSQFF.

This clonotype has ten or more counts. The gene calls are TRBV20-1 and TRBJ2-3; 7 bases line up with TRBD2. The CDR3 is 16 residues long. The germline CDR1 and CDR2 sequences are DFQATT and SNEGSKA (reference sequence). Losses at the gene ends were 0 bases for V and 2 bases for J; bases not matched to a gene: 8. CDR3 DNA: TGCAGTGCTAGAGAAGCGGGGCTTCAATACACAGATACGCAGTATTTT. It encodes CSAREAGLQYTDTQYF.